This TCR beta chain comes out of a study of tumor-infiltrating lymphocytes in primary liver carcinoma. Study summary: There were tumors of stage T1-T3 N0M0, each 4.2 to 10 cm across. Samples returned roughly 3.5 to 8 million productive TCRbeta reads each. Read depth did not differ significantly between tissue types. Regarding the study as a whole: Owing to bulk unsorted samples, no comparison was made between CD4+ and CD8+ repertoires.

The template, about 500 ng total RNA, yielded TCR beta cDNA made with a constant-region primer. Employing slightly modified ARM-PCR, three nested multiplex PCR rounds were run, and these gave rise to the TCR beta libraries. One entry per CDR3 protein results from TCRdb running MiXCR on the multiplex PCR reads. This sample yields approximately 330,000 distinct CDR3 sequences, of which 65% are seen a single time; under 8.5% belongs to the top ten. Blood RNA came from unsorted whole blood; germline DNA was also extracted. On this clonotype: The antigen is undetermined. The junction shows a germline mismatch at one end, possibly a read error.

Sequencing input: peripheral blood. The sequence derives from a man aged 35 to 55 with primary liver carcinoma and hepatitis B virus infection.

CDR3 region: CASSTSGVYEHYF. The CDR3 DNA reads TGTGCCAGCAGTACTAGCGGAGTCTACGAGCACTACTTC. The chain links TRBV6-1 to TRBJ2-7, with 8 bases fitting TRBD2. CDR3 size: 13 residues. The germline gives CDR1 MNHNS, CDR2 SASEGT.